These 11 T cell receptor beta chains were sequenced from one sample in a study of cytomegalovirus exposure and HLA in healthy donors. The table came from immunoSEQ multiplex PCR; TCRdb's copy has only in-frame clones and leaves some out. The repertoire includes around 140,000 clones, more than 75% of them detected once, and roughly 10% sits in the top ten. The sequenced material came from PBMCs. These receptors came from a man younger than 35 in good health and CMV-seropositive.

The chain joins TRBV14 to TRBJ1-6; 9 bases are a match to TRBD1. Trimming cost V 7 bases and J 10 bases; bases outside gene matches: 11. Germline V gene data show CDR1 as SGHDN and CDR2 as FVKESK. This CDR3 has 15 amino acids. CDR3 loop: CASNDRGSNLSPLHF. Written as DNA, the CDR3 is TGTGCCAGCAACGACAGGGGGAGTAACCTGTCACCCCTCCACTTT.

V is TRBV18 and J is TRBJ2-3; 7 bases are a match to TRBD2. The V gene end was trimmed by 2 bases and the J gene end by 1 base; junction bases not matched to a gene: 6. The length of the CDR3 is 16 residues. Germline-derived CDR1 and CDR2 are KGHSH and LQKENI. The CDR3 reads CASSPKASGRTDTQYF. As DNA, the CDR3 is TGTGCCAGCTCACCAAAGGCTAGCGGACGCACAGATACGCAGTATTTT.

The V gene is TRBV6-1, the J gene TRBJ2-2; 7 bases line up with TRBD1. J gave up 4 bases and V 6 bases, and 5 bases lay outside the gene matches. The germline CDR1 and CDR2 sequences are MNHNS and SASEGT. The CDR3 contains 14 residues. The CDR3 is CASRWTGPTGELFF. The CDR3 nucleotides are TGTGCCAGCAGGTGGACAGGTCCCACCGGGGAGCTGTTTTTT.

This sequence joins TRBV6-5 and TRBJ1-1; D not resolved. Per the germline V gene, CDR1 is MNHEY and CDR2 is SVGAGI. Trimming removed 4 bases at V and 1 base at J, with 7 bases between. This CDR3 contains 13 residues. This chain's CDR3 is CASSFAENTEAFF. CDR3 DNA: TGTGCCAGCAGTTTTGCAGAGAACACTGAAGCTTTCTTT.

This CDR3 is CASSQEWGSPTGTYEQYF. In nucleotides, the CDR3 is TGTGCCAGCAGCCAAGAATGGGGTTCCCCAACGGGGACCTACGAGCAGTACTTC. This sequence joins TRBV4-2 and TRBJ2-7, with TRBD2 as a possible D gene (5 bases). Germline CDR1 and CDR2: LGHNA and YNFKEQ. The ends were cut back, 0 bases at V and 2 bases at J, with 20 bases in the middle. CDR3 length equals 18 residues.

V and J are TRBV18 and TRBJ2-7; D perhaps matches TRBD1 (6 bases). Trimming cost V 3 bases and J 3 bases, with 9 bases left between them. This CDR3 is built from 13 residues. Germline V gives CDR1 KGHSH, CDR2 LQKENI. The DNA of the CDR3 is TGTGCCAGCTCACCGGGACACAACTACGAGCAGTACTTC. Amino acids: CASSPGHNYEQYF.

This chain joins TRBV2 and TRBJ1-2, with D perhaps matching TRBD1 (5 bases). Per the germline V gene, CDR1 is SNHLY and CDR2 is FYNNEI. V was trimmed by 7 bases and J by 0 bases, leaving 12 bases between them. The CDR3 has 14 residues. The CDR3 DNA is TGTGCCAGCAACCTAGACAGACCTAACTATGGCTACACCTTC. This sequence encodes CASNLDRPNYGYTF.

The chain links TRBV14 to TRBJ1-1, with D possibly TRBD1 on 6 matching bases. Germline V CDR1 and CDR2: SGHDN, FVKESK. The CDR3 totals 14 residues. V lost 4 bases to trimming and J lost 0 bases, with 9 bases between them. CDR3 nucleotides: TGTGCCAGCAGCCCTGGACAGCTGAACACTGAAGCTTTCTTT. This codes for CASSPGQLNTEAFF.

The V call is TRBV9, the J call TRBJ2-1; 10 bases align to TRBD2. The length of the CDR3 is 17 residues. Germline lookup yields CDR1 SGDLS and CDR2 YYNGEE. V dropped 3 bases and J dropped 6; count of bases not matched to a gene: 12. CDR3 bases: TGTGCCAGCAGCGGACTAGCGGGCTCACCCGGGGGCAATGAGCAGTTCTTC. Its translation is CASSGLAGSPGGNEQFF.

The CDR3 loop reads CASSDSWQYSYEQYF. The CDR3 DNA is TGTGCCAGCAGTGATTCGTGGCAGTACTCCTACGAGCAGTACTTC. J is TRBJ2-7 and V is TRBV6-1; no reliable D call. Germline CDR1 reads MNHNS; CDR2 reads SASEGT. CDR3 length equals 15 residues. The V end was cut by 3 bases, the J end by 0 bases, with 12 bases between.

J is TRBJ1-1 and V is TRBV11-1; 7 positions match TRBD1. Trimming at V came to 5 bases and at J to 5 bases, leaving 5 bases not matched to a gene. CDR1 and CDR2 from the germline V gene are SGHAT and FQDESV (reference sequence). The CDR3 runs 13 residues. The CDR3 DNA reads TGTGCCAGCAGCACCACAGGGGAAACTGAAGCTTTCTTT. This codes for CASSTTGETEAFF.